The 31 T cell receptor beta chains reported below all come from one sample, sequenced in a study of CD8 T cells in ankylosing spondylitis. TCRdb independently ran MiXCR on the 5' RACE reads; one entry per CDR3 protein. Among 25,000 to 35,000 distinct CDR3 sequences listed, about 5.2% were seen once. The sequencing sample was made of blood, either unsorted or a sorted T cell fraction (not recorded which). The receptors originated from a female donor with ankylosing spondylitis or in good health (not recorded which).

This clonotype was observed at least ten times. V is TRBV9 and J is TRBJ1-5; TRBD1 matches at 8 bases. This CDR3 spans 14 amino acids. Trimming took 5 bases from V and 7 from J; bases not matched to a gene: 8. The germline gives CDR1 SGDLS, CDR2 YYNGEE. This CDR3 is CASSPGQGGQPQHF. Here the CDR3 DNA reads TGTGCCAGCAGTCCCGGACAGGGCGGGCAGCCCCAGCATTTT.

This clonotype was picked up a small number of times. The V call is TRBV9, the J call TRBJ1-6; D is uncertain. Deletions cut 0 bases from V and 5 bases from J, with 9 bases between. This CDR3 has 15 residues. The V gene's germline CDR1 is SGDLS and CDR2 YYNGEE. The CDR3 DNA reads TGTGCCAGCAGCGTAGTTGGCGGGGATAATTCACCCCTCCACTTT. Translating gives CASSVVGGDNSPLHF.

This clonotype was seen many times. This chain's CDR3 is CASSSPDRSGEQFF. CDR3 nucleotide sequence: TGTGCCAGCAGCTCCCCCGACCGGAGTGGTGAGCAGTTCTTC. The gene calls are TRBV9 and TRBJ2-1, with no clear D. V dropped 4 bases and J dropped 9 bases, with 17 bases sitting between them. Germline CDR1 SGDLS, CDR2 YYNGEE. The CDR3 loop spans 14 amino acids.

In its sample, this clonotype was seen many times. The genes are TRBV9 and TRBJ1-6; D is undetermined. The V and J ends lost 4 bases and 8 bases respectively, with 10 bases between them. The CDR3 has 13 residues. CDR1 and CDR2 from the germline V gene are SGDLS and YYNGEE. CDR3 loop: CASSSGLYSPLHF. The CDR3 DNA follows: TGTGCCAGCAGCTCCGGACTCTATTCACCCCTCCACTTT.

This clonotype was seen at least ten times. This chain uses TRBV9 with TRBJ2-7; TRBD2 might be the D (6 bases). Germline V gene lookup returns CDR1 SGDLS and CDR2 YYNGEE. The CDR3 totals 13 residues. Trimming shortened V by 3 bases and J by 3 bases, and 10 bases separated the two germline ends. The CDR3 region has the DNA TGTGCCAGCAGCGCTAGCGTGGGCTACGAGCAGTACTTC. As protein: CASSASVGYEQYF.

This clonotype was counted ten times or more. The V gene is TRBV20-1, the J gene TRBJ2-1; 9 positions agree with TRBD2. The V and J ends lost 1 base and 0 bases, in that order; junction bases with no gene match: 7. Germline CDR1 DFQATT, CDR2 SNEGSKA (reference sequence). The CDR3 is made up of 17 amino acids. CDR3 residues: CSARGGGADTSYNEQFF. As DNA, the CDR3 is TGCAGTGCTAGAGGCGGGGGGGCGGACACCTCCTACAATGAGCAGTTCTTC.

In its sample, this clonotype was seen many times. The chain carries TRBV9 and TRBJ2-1; a possible D gene is TRBD1 (6 bases). The CDR3 has 15 residues. CDR1 SGDLS and CDR2 YYNGEE come from the germline V gene. V was clipped by 4 bases and J by 0 bases, with 11 bases between them. The CDR3 DNA follows: TGTGCCAGCAGCTCGGGACACAGCTCCTACAATGAGCAGTTCTTC. This encodes CASSSGHSSYNEQFF.

This clonotype was counted at least ten times. The chain joins TRBV9 to TRBJ1-2; a possible D gene is TRBD1 (6 bases). Germline assignment: CDR1 SGDLS and CDR2 YYNGEE. The CDR3 consists of 15 residues. V lost 4 bases, J lost 4 bases, and 17 bases lay in between. The CDR3, as DNA: TGTGCCAGCAGCCCCCGGGGGGGCTTTGGCTATGGCTACACCTTC. It is translated as CASSPRGGFGYGYTF.

Ten or more counts support this clonotype. This chain joins TRBV9 and TRBJ2-1; TRBD1 aligns across 7 bases. Germline trimming cut 0 bases from V and 2 bases from J; bases unmatched to any gene: 2. Germline V gives CDR1 SGDLS, CDR2 YYNGEE. The CDR3 covers 15 residues. The chain's CDR3 is CASSVDRGPYNEQFF. CDR3 nucleotides: TGTGCCAGCAGCGTAGACAGGGGACCCTACAATGAGCAGTTCTTC.

This clonotype was detected many times. The rearrangement links TRBV9 to TRBJ2-1, with 12 positions matching TRBD2. Losses at the gene ends were 3 bases for V and 6 bases for J; bases not matched to a gene: 7. The germline V gene encodes CDR1 SGDLS and CDR2 YYNGEE. The CDR3 is 16 amino acids. As DNA, the CDR3 is TGTGCCAGCAGCGGTCGGACTAGCGGGAACCTCAATGAGCAGTTCTTC. Translating gives CASSGRTSGNLNEQFF.

This clonotype was counted ten times or more. CDR3 residues: CASSPPLAGGADEQFF. Written as DNA, the CDR3 is TGTGCCAGCAGCCCTCCCCTAGCGGGAGGGGCTGATGAGCAGTTCTTC. V is TRBV9 and J is TRBJ2-1; TRBD2 aligns across 12 bases. Germline V gene sequence: CDR1 SGDLS, CDR2 YYNGEE. The CDR3 length is 16 residues. The V and J ends lost 4 bases and 8 bases, in that order; junction bases with no gene match: 10. Using reference TRBV9 and TRBJ2-1 for the parts outside the CDR3, the full variable domain is DSGVTQTPKHLITATGQRVTLRCSPRSGDLSVYWYQQSLDQGLQFLIQYYNGEERAKGNILERFSAQQFPDLHSELNLSSLELGDSALYFCASSPPLAGGADEQFFGPGTRLTVL.

This clonotype was detected many times. The gene calls are TRBV9 and TRBJ2-6; TRBD1 or TRBD2 may be the D gene (5 bases each). The germline V gene encodes CDR1 SGDLS and CDR2 YYNGEE. V dropped 0 bases and J dropped 2 bases, with 9 bases sitting between them. The CDR3 extends over 16 amino acids. The CDR3 spells CASSVVGVPGANVLTF. The CDR3, as DNA: TGTGCCAGCAGCGTAGTGGGGGTTCCTGGGGCCAACGTCCTGACTTTC.

This clonotype was counted at least ten times. The gene calls are TRBV9 and TRBJ1-1; D is unresolved. The CDR3 consists of 15 residues. Trimming cost V 5 bases and J 4 bases, with 18 bases left between them. Per the germline V gene, CDR1 is SGDLS and CDR2 is YYNGEE. CDR3 DNA sequence: TGTGCCAGCAGTCCCGGGTCCGGACGGTTCACTGAAGCTTTCTTT. As protein: CASSPGSGRFTEAFF.

This clonotype was recorded many times. V gene TRBV9 combines with J gene TRBJ2-6; 8 positions match TRBD2. The CDR3 is 18 residues long. CDR1 and CDR2 from the germline V gene are SGDLS and YYNGEE. The V and J ends lost 1 base and 1 base, in that order; junction bases with no gene match: 7. The CDR3 loop reads CASSVSLAGTSGANVLTF. CDR3 coding DNA: TGTGCCAGCAGCGTAAGCCTAGCGGGCACTTCTGGGGCCAACGTCCTGACTTTC. The full variable domain, in which reference TRBV9 and TRBJ2-6 provide the parts outside the CDR3, is DSGVTQTPKHLITATGQRVTLRCSPRSGDLSVYWYQQSLDQGLQFLIQYYNGEERAKGNILERFSAQQFPDLHSELNLSSLELGDSALYFCASSVSLAGTSGANVLTFGAGSRLTVL.

This clonotype is medium-sized by share. The rearrangement joins TRBV9 to TRBJ1-6; TRBD1 agrees at 7 bases. The CDR3 loop spans 14 amino acids. From germline, CDR1 is SGDLS and CDR2 YYNGEE. Trimming removed 4 bases from V and 12 bases from J; junction bases left unmatched: 10. The CDR3 DNA reads as TGTGCCAGCAGCCCCGACAGGGCGAGAGGACCCCTCCACTTT. Amino acids: CASSPDRARGPLHF.

This clonotype has at least ten counts. The V call is TRBV9, the J call TRBJ2-1, with 9 bases matching TRBD2. The germline CDR1 and CDR2 sequences are SGDLS and YYNGEE. J was trimmed by 7 bases and V by 4 bases; bases with no gene match: 15. CDR3 length equals 17 residues. The CDR3 DNA sequence: TGTGCCAGCAGCCCAGTGGGTTCGGGACTAGCACCGAATGAGCAGTTCTTC. Protein: CASSPVGSGLAPNEQFF.

This clonotype was counted at least ten times. The chain carries TRBV9 and TRBJ2-5, with D perhaps TRBD1 (6 bases). Deletions cut 2 bases from V and 2 bases from J, with 10 bases between. This CDR3 is built from 14 residues. Per germline, CDR1 SGDLS and CDR2 YYNGEE. DNA for the CDR3: TGTGCCAGCAGCGTCACAGGGAGACAAGAGACCCAGTACTTC. Amino acid sequence: CASSVTGRQETQYF.

This clonotype was observed many times. The chain couples TRBV9 to TRBJ2-2; 12 bases agree with TRBD1. The CDR3 is 16 residues long. After removal of 3 bases from V and 5 bases from J, the junction contained 5 bases not matched to a gene. Germline loops: CDR1 SGDLS, CDR2 YYNGEE. The CDR3 DNA follows: TGTGCCAGCAGCGCCTTGGGACAGGGGGCTACCGGGGAGCTGTTTTTT. Translation: CASSALGQGATGELFF.

In this sample, this clonotype turned up many times. This chain links TRBV9 with TRBJ1-5; D uncertain. V dropped 2 bases and J dropped 0 bases, with 9 bases sitting between them. The V gene's germline CDR1 is SGDLS and CDR2 YYNGEE. The length of the CDR3 is 15 residues. The CDR3 protein is CASSVGTRSNQPQHF. The CDR3 DNA reads TGTGCCAGCAGCGTCGGCACCCGTAGCAATCAGCCCCAGCATTTT. The full variable domain, its missing parts supplied by reference TRBV9 and TRBJ1-5, is DSGVTQTPKHLITATGQRVTLRCSPRSGDLSVYWYQQSLDQGLQFLIQYYNGEERAKGNILERFSAQQFPDLHSELNLSSLELGDSALYFCASSVGTRSNQPQHFGDGTRLSIL.

This clonotype has at least ten counts. The V and J genes are TRBV9 and TRBJ1-6; D not resolved. Germline V gene lookup returns CDR1 SGDLS and CDR2 YYNGEE. Trimming removed 5 bases from V and 5 bases from J, with 11 bases in between. The CDR3 loop spans 14 amino acids. The CDR3 coding sequence is TGTGCCAGCAGGGCCCGGGAAGATAATTCACCCCTCCACTTT. Its translation: CASRAREDNSPLHF.

This clonotype has a handful of counts. The chain combines TRBV9 with TRBJ2-3; no firm D call. V lost 0 bases, J lost 5 bases, and 13 bases lay in between. The CDR3 runs to 15 residues. CDR1 and CDR2 from the germline V gene are SGDLS and YYNGEE. In DNA, the CDR3 is TGTGCCAGCAGCGTAGGTCATCCCGCAGGAGATACGCAGTATTTT. Protein sequence: CASSVGHPAGDTQYF.

This clonotype was recorded at least ten times. V and J are TRBV9 and TRBJ2-1; D gene ambiguous. Germline V lookup: CDR1 SGDLS, CDR2 YYNGEE. The CDR3 consists of 11 residues. V was shortened by 3 bases and J by 7 bases, with 5 bases between the two germline ends. CDR3 nucleotides: TGTGCCAGCAGCGCGGAGAATGAGCAGTTCTTC. Translation: CASSAENEQFF.

This clonotype was seen many times. The chain uses TRBV9 and TRBJ2-3, with 8 bases aligning to TRBD2. This CDR3 has 15 amino acids. V shed 4 bases and J 4 bases; nucleotides not matched to a gene: 8. Germline values: CDR1 SGDLS, CDR2 YYNGEE. CDR3 sequence reads: CASSPRSGSPDTQYF. In DNA form, the CDR3 reads TGTGCCAGCAGCCCCAGGAGCGGGAGCCCAGATACGCAGTATTTT.

This clonotype came up a few times. The gene calls are TRBV9 and TRBJ2-1; D is unclear. CDR3 size: 13 residues. Germline V gene lookup returns CDR1 SGDLS and CDR2 YYNGEE. V lost 3 bases and J lost 0, with 4 bases in between. The CDR3 DNA sequence: TGTGCCAGCAGCGGATCCTCCTACAATGAGCAGTTCTTC. This sequence encodes CASSGSSYNEQFF.

This clonotype is categorized as medium-sized. The chain employs TRBV9 and TRBJ2-5; 7 bases are shared with TRBD1. Germline CDR1 and CDR2: SGDLS and YYNGEE. J lost 5 bases, V lost 4 bases, and 5 bases had no gene match. CDR3 length: 13 residues. As DNA, the CDR3 is TGTGCCAGCAGCCGTGACAGGGTTGAGACCCAGTACTTC. Residues: CASSRDRVETQYF. Drawing the rest from reference TRBV9 and TRBJ2-5, the complete variable domain is DSGVTQTPKHLITATGQRVTLRCSPRSGDLSVYWYQQSLDQGLQFLIQYYNGEERAKGNILERFSAQQFPDLHSELNLSSLELGDSALYFCASSRDRVETQYFGPGTRLLVL.

The V call is TRBV9, the J call TRBJ1-1; D might be TRBD1 (6 bases). V shed 3 bases and J shed 1 base, with 10 bases lying between them. Germline lookup yields CDR1 SGDLS and CDR2 YYNGEE. This CDR3 contains 14 residues. CDR3 coding DNA: TGTGCCAGCAGCGGACGGACAGAGAACACTGAAGCTTTCTTT. Translated, it gives CASSGRTENTEAFF.

This clonotype has a count of ten or more. CDR3 sequence: CASSASPVGNTEAFF. The DNA for the CDR3 is TGTGCCAGCAGCGCATCCCCGGTCGGCAACACTGAAGCTTTCTTT. This rearrangement joins TRBV9 to TRBJ1-1; D uncertain. The CDR3 length is 15 residues. Germline V gene data show CDR1 as SGDLS and CDR2 as YYNGEE. V lost 3 bases and J lost 2, with 14 bases in between.

In its sample, this clonotype was seen a few times. V is TRBV9 and J is TRBJ2-3, with D perhaps matching TRBD1 (5 bases). Germline V CDR1 and CDR2: SGDLS, YYNGEE. V was clipped by 3 bases and J by 2 bases, with 13 bases between them. The CDR3 contains 15 residues. The CDR3 DNA is TGTGCCAGCAGCGCGCAGGGTTTGTACACAGATACGCAGTATTTT. Translating gives CASSAQGLYTDTQYF. The entire variable domain, with the rest obtained from reference TRBV9 and TRBJ2-3, is as follows: DSGVTQTPKHLITATGQRVTLRCSPRSGDLSVYWYQQSLDQGLQFLIQYYNGEERAKGNILERFSAQQFPDLHSELNLSSLELGDSALYFCASSAQGLYTDTQYFGPGTRLTVL.

This clonotype was observed a few times. The V call is TRBV9, the J call TRBJ2-3; D possibly uses TRBD1 or TRBD2 (5 bases each). The CDR3 consists of 12 residues. CDR1 is SGDLS, CDR2 YYNGEE, per germline. Trimming left V 4 bases short and J 5 bases short, with 8 bases between. The CDR3 sequence: CASSPRGDTQYF. In DNA form, the CDR3 reads TGTGCCAGCAGCCCGAGGGGAGATACGCAGTATTTT.

The chain recombines TRBV9 with TRBJ2-3, with a tentative D call TRBD2 (7 bases). CDR1 and CDR2 (germline): SGDLS, YYNGEE. This CDR3 is built from 16 residues. Deletions cut 4 bases from V and 1 base from J, with 16 bases between. The CDR3 sequence is CASSPTGGQRTDTQYF. CDR3 bases: TGTGCCAGCAGCCCAACCGGGGGGCAACGCACAGATACGCAGTATTTT.

This clonotype was picked up many times. The rearrangement links TRBV9 to TRBJ2-2; 8 positions agree with TRBD2. V was pared by 1 base and J by 1 base, with 9 bases of the junction left unmatched. Germline V gene lookup returns CDR1 SGDLS and CDR2 YYNGEE. The CDR3 extends over 18 amino acids. CDR3 sequence: CASSVNQRLAWNTGELFF. CDR3 DNA: TGTGCCAGCAGCGTAAACCAACGACTAGCGTGGAACACCGGGGAGCTGTTTTTT. The variable domain in full, with the rest retrieved from reference TRBV9 and TRBJ2-2, is DSGVTQTPKHLITATGQRVTLRCSPRSGDLSVYWYQQSLDQGLQFLIQYYNGEERAKGNILERFSAQQFPDLHSELNLSSLELGDSALYFCASSVNQRLAWNTGELFFGEGSRLTVL.